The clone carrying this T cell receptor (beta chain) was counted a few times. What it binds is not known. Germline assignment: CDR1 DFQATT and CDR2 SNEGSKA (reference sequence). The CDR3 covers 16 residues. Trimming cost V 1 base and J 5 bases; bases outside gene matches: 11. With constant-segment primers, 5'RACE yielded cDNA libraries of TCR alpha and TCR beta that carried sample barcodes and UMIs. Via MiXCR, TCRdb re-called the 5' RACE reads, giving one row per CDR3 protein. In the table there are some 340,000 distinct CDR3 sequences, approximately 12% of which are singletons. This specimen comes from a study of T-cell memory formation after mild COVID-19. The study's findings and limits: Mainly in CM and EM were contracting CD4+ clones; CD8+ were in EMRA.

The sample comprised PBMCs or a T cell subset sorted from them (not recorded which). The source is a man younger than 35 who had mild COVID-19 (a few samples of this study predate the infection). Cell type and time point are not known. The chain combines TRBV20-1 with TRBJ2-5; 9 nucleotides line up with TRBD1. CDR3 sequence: CSARGPEQGAWETQYF. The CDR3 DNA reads TGCAGTGCTAGAGGCCCGGAACAGGGGGCTTGGGAGACCCAGTACTTC.